This TCR beta chain is from a study of T cell responses to AZD1222 COVID-19 vaccine. Broader study findings: Repertoires were obtained only post-peak T cell response. Donors skewed white British and female; clonal diversity was possibly underestimated. Spike-specific TCR breadth rose after two AZD1222 doses, and depth rose as well. CD4 TCRs associated with vaccination spanned spike, dominating at 160-218 and 743-854.

Clones were read by immunoSEQ multiplex PCR, and TCRdb kept only the in-frame ones, dropping some. Among some 140,000 clones, roughly 86% were seen once, and the ten largest hold under 6%. The CDR3 length is 11 residues. Germline assignment: CDR1 MNHEY and CDR2 SVGAGI. With 7 bases removed from V and 7 bases from J, the gap between germline ends came to 10 bases. Turning to this clone: Its target is not known.

The sample in question was peripheral blood, obtained 28 days after the second AZD1222 dose. The clonotype was recovered from an adult who received the AZD1222 COVID-19 vaccine. The V call is TRBV6-5, the J call TRBJ1-1; D is perhaps TRBD1 (5 bases). As DNA, the CDR3 is TGTGCCAGCATTACGGGGGGTGAAGCTTTCTTT. As protein: CASITGGEAFF.